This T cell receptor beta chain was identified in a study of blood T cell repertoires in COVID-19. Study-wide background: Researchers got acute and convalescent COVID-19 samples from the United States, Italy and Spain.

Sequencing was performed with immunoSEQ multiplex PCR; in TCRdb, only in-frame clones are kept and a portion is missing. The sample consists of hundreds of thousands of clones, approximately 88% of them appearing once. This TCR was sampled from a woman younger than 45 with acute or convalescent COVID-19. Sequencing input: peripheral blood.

CDR3 sequence (DNA): TGCAGCGTTGGCCGAATAACAGCCGATTACTACACCTTC. Protein product: CSVGRITADYYTF. The chain employs TRBV29-1 and TRBJ1-2; D ambiguous. CDR3 size: 13 residues. CDR1 SQVTM and CDR2 ANQGSEA come from the germline V gene. V was pared by 4 bases and J by 10 bases, with 19 bases between.